The 7 T cell receptor beta chains below all came from one sample that was sequenced in a study of T cell clonality in common variable immunodeficiency. TCRdb keeps only in-frame clones here, not all; method: immunoSEQ multiplex PCR. This sample has approximately 42,000 clones, each found more than once. Sequenced input: peripheral blood mononuclear cells. The receptor set was obtained from a person aged 18 to 70 in good health.

This clone was counted many times. From the germline J gene comes the end of the CDR3, since the read stops 3 residues before it. The V gene is TRBV20-1, the J gene TRBJ2-7; D possibly corresponds to TRBD1 (6 bases). Germline assignment: CDR1 DFQATT and CDR2 SNEGSKA (reference sequence). The CDR3 extends over 14 amino acids. Trimming removed 5 bases from V and 5 bases from J, with 19 bases in between. CDR3: CSAFIPGTKNEQYF. Incomplete CDR3 DNA: TGCAGTGCTTTCATTCCCGGGACAAAGAACGAG.

The table lists this clone with many counts. Read data end 3 residues before the CDR3 end; the end is taken from the germline J gene. The chain links TRBV13 to TRBJ2-6; 7 nucleotides align to TRBD1. This CDR3 has 19 residues. With V trimmed by 1 base and J by 1 base, 10 bases remained unmatched. CDR1 PRHDT and CDR2 FYEKMQ come from the germline V gene (reference sequence). The CDR3 reads CASSLDSGTVRSGANVLTF. The part of the CDR3 DNA that was read is TGTGCCAGCAGCTTAGACTCCGGGACAGTGAGATCTGGGGCCAACGTC.

This clone occurred many times. The read terminates 3 residues before the CDR3 end, so the remaining end is supplied by the germline J gene. Within the sample, other DNA sequences also encode this same CDR3. The rearrangement joins TRBV19 to TRBJ2-3; maybe TRBD2 (6 bases). The V end was cut by 6 bases, the J end by 5 bases, with 6 bases between. The CDR3 covers 11 residues. CDR1 LNHDA and CDR2 SQIVND come from the germline V gene (reference sequence). The chain's CDR3 is CASSGGDTQYF. The CDR3 DNA, read in part, is TGTGCCAGTAGCGGGGGAGATACG.

As to this clone: The read ends 3 residues early relative to the CDR3; the germline J gene fills the gap. The rearrangement links TRBV20-1 to TRBJ1-1; 9 bases are a match to TRBD1. The CDR3 loop spans 16 amino acids. Per the germline V gene, CDR1 is DFQATT and CDR2 is SNEGSKA (reference sequence). After removal of 6 bases from V and 1 base from J, the junction contained 12 bases not matched to a gene. CDR3 DNA (partial): TGCAGTGCCCCCGGGACAGGGATTTTGAGGAACACTGAA. Its protein product is CSAPGTGILRNTE. The complete CDR3 sequence is CSAPGTGILRNTEAFF.

There are many counts of this clone. From the germline J gene comes the end of the CDR3, since the read stops 3 residues before it. Other DNA sequences in this specimen translate into the identical CDR3. The V gene is TRBV18, the J gene TRBJ2-1; D is undetermined. The CDR3 length is 16 residues. V was cut by 0 bases and J by 5 bases, with 14 bases left in between. Germline-derived CDR1 and CDR2 are KGHSH and LQKENI. The CDR3 spells CASSPPLAGLHNEQFF. The CDR3 DNA, read in part, is TGTGCCAGCTCACCACCGTTGGCAGGCCTACACAATGAG.

In this sample, this clone turned up many times. Read coverage stops 3 residues before the CDR3 terminus; the germline J gene supplies the remainder. The V and J genes are TRBV7-6 and TRBJ2-7; tentatively, D is TRBD2 (6 bases). The V end lost 0 bases, the J end lost 6 bases, and 18 bases lay between the germline ends. CDR1 SGHVS and CDR2 FNYEAQ come from the germline V gene. The CDR3 has 16 amino acids. The CDR3 DNA, read in part, is TGTGCCAGCAGCTTAGCCCAGCTTGGGCGGGATGGCGAG. Protein sequence: CASSLAQLGRDGE. The complete CDR3 sequence is CASSLAQLGRDGEQYF. Based on the CDR3 plus reference TRBV7-6 and TRBJ2-7, the full variable domain is GAGVSQSPRYKVTKRGQDVALRCDPISGHVSLYWYRQALGQGPEFLTYFNYEAQQDKSGLPNDRFSAERPEGSISTLTIQRTEQRDSAMYRCASSLAQLGRDGEQYFGPGTRLTVT.

A remark on this clone: Mismatch with germline at one junction end may stem from a read error. Sequencing ends 3 residues short of the CDR3 end; the germline J gene provides the rest. Other DNA sequences of this sample code for an identical CDR3. The gene calls are TRBV7-2 and TRBJ1-3, with D possibly TRBD1 on 6 matching bases. CDR1 and CDR2 (germline): SGHTA, FQGNSA. The CDR3 has 13 amino acids. The CDR3 sequence: CASTLSQGHTIYF. Incomplete CDR3 DNA: TGTGCCAGCACACTATCACAGGGTCACACG. The variable domain in full, with the rest retrieved from reference TRBV7-2 and TRBJ1-3, is GAGVSQSPSNKVTEKGKDVELRCDPISGHTALYWYRQSLGQGLEFLIYFQGNSAPDKSGLPSDRFSAERTGGSVSTLTIQRTQQEDSAVYLCASTLSQGHTIYFGEGSWLTVV.